This T cell receptor (beta chain) is drawn from a study of shared clonotypes between healthy human individuals. V was pared by 4 bases and J by 1 base, with 1 base of the junction left unmatched. There are 13 residues in the CDR3. Germline assignment: CDR1 GTSNPN and CDR2 SVGIG (reference sequence). The test was conducted at deep level. Researchers divided each subset's genomic DNA evenly across several immunoSEQ plates. In the original analysis: ImmunoSEQ junction-only sequences lacked quality scores, so their filtering differed. Produced via immunoSEQ multiplex PCR; TCRdb's table is partial and in-frame only. The DNA gave D and trimming, while V, J and clone size come from that table. The sample consists of 2 million to 2.5 million clones, more than 85% of them appearing once. It was into CD45RA+ naive and CD45RA-negative memory subsets that the CD4+ cells were split.

The sequenced sample consisted of naive CD4+ T cells from PBMCs. Subset given: CD45RA+ positively selected. The TCR originated in a man between 18 and 35 years old in good health. Some clones in this sample may be carry-over from other donors' samples. The V call is TRBV30, the J call TRBJ1-1; 9 positions match TRBD1. CDR3 bases: TGTGCCTGGAAACAGGGGGCGAACACTGAAGCTTTCTTT. Translating it yields CAWKQGANTEAFF.